This T cell receptor beta chain was found in a study of vaccination and CD4 T cells after COVID-19. Study at large: Stimulation of cells relied on overlapping spike peptides derived from SARS-CoV-2, HCoV-NL63, HCoV-OC43 and HCoV-229E.

CDR3 length equals 15 residues. CDR1 and CDR2 from the germline V gene are MNHEY and SMNVEV (reference sequence). V was trimmed by 6 bases and J by 5 bases, leaving 19 bases between them. Treatment denoted: approximately 10-day PBMC culture with coronavirus spike peptide pools or control peptides (ViraFEST assay). Turning to this clonotype: Its antigen is still unknown.

Cultured CD4+ T-cell DNA underwent Oncomine TCR Beta short-read sequencing. Each CDR3 protein gets one entry after TCRdb re-called the PCR reads with MiXCR. The table includes some 25,000 distinct CDR3 sequences, over 60% detected once. The specimen sequenced was CD4+ T cells from blood, cultured in vitro. This TCR was recovered from a human donor who had recovered from COVID-19. V usage is TRBV27 and J usage is TRBJ1-2; possibly TRBD1 for D (6 bases). The CDR3 is CASSRTGGLRYGYTF. The CDR3 DNA follows: TGTGCCAGCAGCCGAACGGGGGGCCTTCGGTATGGCTACACCTTC.